Listed below are T cell receptor beta chains from one sample, sequenced in a study of T-cell memory formation after mild COVID-19. TCRdb reprocessed the 5' RACE reads with MiXCR, giving one entry per CDR3 protein. The sample carries around 150,000 distinct CDR3 sequences, about 14% recorded once. The sequenced sample was PBMCs or a T cell subset sorted from them (not recorded which). The origin of the receptors is an adult woman who had mild COVID-19 (a few samples of this study predate the infection). Cell type and time point are not known. The CDR3 runs from the conserved cysteine through the conserved F or W. Fields, in order: clone size, D gene, V gene, CDR3 length, J gene, CDR3 protein, CDR3 DNA. D genes are given only for firm matches. The size of a clone is reported for some rows only, either as once, few or many, or as a class for expanded clones.

>few|.|TRBV6-2/TRBV6-3|15|TRBJ2-1
CATLRDLSTINEQFF
TGTGCCACTCTCCGGGACTTATCTACAATCAATGAGCAGTTCTTC
>few|TRBD2|TRBV12-3/TRBV12-4|15|TRBJ2-1
CASSFPLAGYNEQFF
TGTGCCAGCAGTTTCCCACTAGCGGGGTACAATGAGCAGTTCTTC
>.|.|TRBV5-1|14|TRBJ2-5
CASSWTTAKETQYF
TGCGCCAGCAGCTGGACGACAGCTAAAGAGACCCAGTACTTC
>.|.|TRBV5-5|15|TRBJ1-5
CASSRNSDSNQPQHF
TGTGCCAGCAGCCGGAACTCTGATAGCAATCAGCCCCAGCATTTT
>few|.|TRBV5-1|15|TRBJ1-6
CASSLGGTANSPLHF
TGCGCCAGCAGCTTGGGAGGGACGGCAAATTCACCCCTCCACTTT
>.|.|TRBV12-3/TRBV12-4|15|TRBJ1-6
CASKAGGSPNSPLHF
TGTGCCAGCAAGGCCGGAGGCTCCCCTAATTCACCCCTCCACTTT
>.|.|TRBV7-9|15|TRBJ2-5
CASSSSGQYQETQYF
TGTGCCAGCAGCTCTTCTGGACAGTACCAAGAGACCCAGTACTTC
>few|TRBD2|TRBV10-3|15|TRBJ2-2
CAIREAGGNTGELFF
TGTGCCATCAGGGAAGCGGGGGGGAACACCGGGGAGCTGTTTTTT
>.|.|TRBV27|15|TRBJ2-5
CASSLWGRGEETQYF
TGTGCCAGCAGTTTATGGGGTCGGGGAGAAGAGACCCAGTACTTC
>.|TRBD1|TRBV12-3/TRBV12-4|15|TRBJ2-3
CASSFGTGVADTQYF
TGTGCCAGCAGTTTCGGGACAGGGGTTGCAGATACGCAGTATTTT
>few|.|TRBV7-8|12|TRBJ1-2
CASSPAGYGYTF
TGTGCCAGCAGCCCAGCGGGCTATGGCTACACCTTC
>.|TRBD1|TRBV24-1|15|TRBJ2-5
CATSDHHDRDETQYF
TGTGCCACCAGTGACCATCACGACAGGGATGAGACCCAGTACTTC
>.|TRBD1|TRBV20-1|15|TRBJ1-2
CSAAVGDSLNYGYTF
TGCAGTGCAGCGGTGGGGGACAGCTTAAACTATGGCTACACCTTC
>few|TRBD1|TRBV2|15|TRBJ2-7
CASSETGQETYEQYF
TGTGCCAGCAGTGAAACGGGACAGGAAACCTACGAGCAGTACTTC
>.|.|TRBV24-1|14|TRBJ2-5
CATSPPGAGKTQYF
TGTGCCACCAGCCCTCCGGGGGCCGGGAAGACCCAGTACTTC
>.|TRBD1|TRBV12-3/TRBV12-4|13|TRBJ1-2
CASSRQGAYGYTF
TGTGCCAGCAGTCGACAGGGGGCGTATGGCTACACCTTC
>.|TRBD2|TRBV10-3|15|TRBJ2-7
CATGRGLADSYEQYF
TGTGCCACGGGGAGGGGACTAGCGGACTCCTACGAGCAGTACTTC
>.|TRBD1|TRBV18|13|TRBJ1-4
CASSRGQVEKLFF
TGTGCCAGCTCACGGGGACAGGTTGAAAAACTGTTTTTT
>.|.|TRBV9|16|TRBJ2-7
CASSAGEQNLLYEQYF
TGTGCCAGCAGCGCTGGAGAACAGAATCTCCTTTACGAGCAGTACTTC
>.|.|TRBV12-3/TRBV12-4|16|TRBJ1-3
CASRSVGVLSGNTIYF
TGTGCCAGCCGGTCCGTGGGGGTTCTCTCTGGAAACACCATATATTTT
>.|TRBD2|TRBV7-9|17|TRBJ2-1
CASSLVASGAPRNEQFF
TGTGCCAGCAGCTTAGTGGCTAGCGGGGCCCCTAGGAATGAGCAGTTCTTC
>few|.|TRBV4-3|15|TRBJ2-1
CASSQDQGLYNEQFF
TGCGCCAGCAGCCAAGATCAGGGGCTTTACAATGAGCAGTTCTTC
>.|.|TRBV6-5|16|TRBJ1-5
CASSYSPPGVGQPQHF
TGTGCCAGCAGTTACTCCCCACCAGGGGTCGGTCAGCCCCAGCATTTT
>.|.|TRBV7-9|12|TRBJ1-1
CASSGQEPEAFF
TGTGCCAGCAGCGGCCAGGAGCCTGAAGCTTTCTTT
>.|TRBD2|TRBV5-5|15|TRBJ2-1
CASSLGGSGDNEQFF
TGTGCCAGCAGCTTGGGGGGTAGCGGGGACAATGAGCAGTTCTTC
>.|.|TRBV15|12|TRBJ2-1
CATSRAENEQFF
TGTGCCACCAGCAGAGCAGAGAATGAGCAGTTCTTC
>.|.|TRBV7-7|15|TRBJ2-1
CASSQGGGTYNEQFF
TGTGCTAGCAGCCAAGGGGGGGGGACCTACAATGAGCAGTTCTTC
>.|.|TRBV3-1|15|TRBJ2-5
CASSPSRRVGQTQYF
TGTGCCAGCAGCCCGTCCCGCAGAGTCGGTCAGACCCAGTACTTC
>few|.|TRBV12-3/TRBV12-4|17|TRBJ2-2
CASSRPVWESNTGELFF
TGTGCCAGCAGCCGCCCAGTGTGGGAATCGAACACCGGGGAGCTGTTTTTT
>.|TRBD2|TRBV7-6|16|TRBJ2-5
CASSHIILAGQETQYF
TGTGCCAGCAGCCACATCATTCTAGCGGGGCAAGAGACCCAGTACTTC
>few|.|TRBV4-1|15|TRBJ2-3
CASSQDGLSTDTQYF
TGCGCCAGCAGCCAAGATGGGTTAAGCACAGATACGCAGTATTTT
>.|.|TRBV18|16|TRBJ2-7
CASSPDRNRYSYEQYF
TGTGCCAGCTCACCAGACAGAAACCGATACTCCTACGAGCAGTACTTC
>few|.|TRBV4-3|14|TRBJ2-7
CASSQGRQAYEQYF
TGCGCCAGCAGCCAAGGACGGCAAGCCTACGAGCAGTACTTC
>many|TRBD2|TRBV5-1|14|TRBJ2-7
CASSTTSALVEQYF
TGCGCCAGCAGCACGACTAGCGCCCTTGTAGAGCAGTACTTC
>few|.|TRBV4-2|13|TRBJ1-1
CASSWTVNTEAFF
TGTGCCAGCAGCTGGACGGTGAACACTGAAGCTTTCTTT
>.|TRBD1|TRBV7-9|16|TRBJ2-1
CASSPGTGSSYNEQFF
TGTGCCAGCAGCCCTGGGACAGGAAGCTCCTACAATGAGCAGTTCTTC
>few|TRBD2|TRBV11-2|19|TRBJ2-7
CASSSPGLAGARSYYEQYF
TGTGCCAGCAGCTCGCCGGGACTAGCGGGGGCCCGATCCTACTACGAGCAGTACTTC
>few|TRBD1|TRBV30|13|TRBJ2-1
CALNGQAFEEQFF
TGTGCCTTAAATGGACAGGCGTTTGAGGAGCAGTTCTTC
>.|.|TRBV7-8|16|TRBJ2-1
CASSLALGEPSHEQFF
TGTGCCAGCAGCTTAGCGCTGGGAGAACCTTCGCATGAGCAGTTCTTC
>few|TRBD2|TRBV4-1|15|TRBJ2-3
CASSQRRGSTDTQYF
TGCGCCAGCAGCCAACGGCGGGGGAGCACAGATACGCAGTATTTT
>few|TRBD2|TRBV20-1|15|TRBJ2-5
CSARDLRDYQETQYF
TGCAGTGCTAGAGATCTAAGGGACTATCAAGAGACCCAGTACTTC